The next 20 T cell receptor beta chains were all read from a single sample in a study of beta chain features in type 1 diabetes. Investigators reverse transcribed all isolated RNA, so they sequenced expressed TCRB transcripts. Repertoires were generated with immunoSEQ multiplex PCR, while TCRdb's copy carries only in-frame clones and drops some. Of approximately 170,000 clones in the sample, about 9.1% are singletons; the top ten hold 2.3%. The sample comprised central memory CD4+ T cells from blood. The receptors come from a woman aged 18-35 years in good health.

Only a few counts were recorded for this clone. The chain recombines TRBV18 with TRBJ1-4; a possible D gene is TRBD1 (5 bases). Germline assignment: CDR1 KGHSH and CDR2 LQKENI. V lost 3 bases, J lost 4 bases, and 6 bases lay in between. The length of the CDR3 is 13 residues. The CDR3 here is CASSPDINEKLFF. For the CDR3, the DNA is TGTGCCAGCTCACCGGACATTAATGAAAAACTGTTTTTT.

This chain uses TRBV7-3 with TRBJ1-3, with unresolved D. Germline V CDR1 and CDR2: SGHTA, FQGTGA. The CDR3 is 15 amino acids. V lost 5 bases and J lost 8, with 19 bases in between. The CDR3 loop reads CASSPRSGGGDTIYF. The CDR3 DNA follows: TGTGCCAGCAGCCCCCGGTCAGGAGGCGGAGACACCATATATTTT.

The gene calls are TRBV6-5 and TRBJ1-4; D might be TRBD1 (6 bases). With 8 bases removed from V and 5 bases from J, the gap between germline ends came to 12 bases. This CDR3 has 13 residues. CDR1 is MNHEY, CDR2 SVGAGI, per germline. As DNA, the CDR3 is TGTGCCAGCTCTAGGACAGTCAATGAAAAACTGTTTTTT. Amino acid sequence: CASSRTVNEKLFF.

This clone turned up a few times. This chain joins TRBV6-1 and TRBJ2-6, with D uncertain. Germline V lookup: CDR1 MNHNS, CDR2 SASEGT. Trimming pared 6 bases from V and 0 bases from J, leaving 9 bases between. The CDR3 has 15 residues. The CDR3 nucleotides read TGTGCCAGCAGGGGCCTTAACTCTGGGGCCAACGTCCTGACTTTC. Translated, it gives CASRGLNSGANVLTF.

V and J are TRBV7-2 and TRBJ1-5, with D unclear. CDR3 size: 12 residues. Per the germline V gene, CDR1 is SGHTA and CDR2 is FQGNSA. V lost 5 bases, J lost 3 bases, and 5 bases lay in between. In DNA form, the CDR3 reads TGTGCCAGCAGCGGCAACAATCAGCCCCAGCATTTT. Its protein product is CASSGNNQPQHF.

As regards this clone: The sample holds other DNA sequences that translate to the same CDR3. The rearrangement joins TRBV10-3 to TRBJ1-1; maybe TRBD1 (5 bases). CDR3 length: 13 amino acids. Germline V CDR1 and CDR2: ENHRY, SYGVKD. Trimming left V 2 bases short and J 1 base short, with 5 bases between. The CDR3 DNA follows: TGTGCCATCAGTGAGACAGGGAACACTGAAGCTTTCTTT. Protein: CAISETGNTEAFF.

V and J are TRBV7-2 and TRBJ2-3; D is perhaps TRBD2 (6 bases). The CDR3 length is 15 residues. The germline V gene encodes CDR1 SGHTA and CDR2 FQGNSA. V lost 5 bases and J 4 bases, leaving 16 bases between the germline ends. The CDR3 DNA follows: TGTGCCAGCAGCATGATGGCGGGGTTGTCAGATACGCAGTATTTT. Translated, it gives CASSMMAGLSDTQYF.

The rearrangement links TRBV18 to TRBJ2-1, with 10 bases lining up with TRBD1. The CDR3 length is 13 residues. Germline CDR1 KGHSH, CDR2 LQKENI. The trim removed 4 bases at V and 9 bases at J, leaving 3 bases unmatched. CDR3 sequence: CASSLRDRGEQFF. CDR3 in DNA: TGTGCCAGCTCACTCCGGGACAGGGGTGAGCAGTTCTTC.

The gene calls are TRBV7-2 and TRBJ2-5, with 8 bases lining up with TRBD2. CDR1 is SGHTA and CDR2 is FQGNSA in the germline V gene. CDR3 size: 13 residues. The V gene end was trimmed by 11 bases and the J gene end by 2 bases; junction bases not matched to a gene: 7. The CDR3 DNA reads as TGTGCCCTCGGGGGGGCAGTTCAAGAGACCCAGTACTTC. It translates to CALGGAVQETQYF. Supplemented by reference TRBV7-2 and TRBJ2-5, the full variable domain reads GAGVSQSPSNKVTEKGKDVELRCDPISGHTALYWYRQSLGQGLEFLIYFQGNSAPDKSGLPSDRFSAERTGGSVSTLTIQRTQQEDSAVYLCALGGAVQETQYFGPGTRLLVL.

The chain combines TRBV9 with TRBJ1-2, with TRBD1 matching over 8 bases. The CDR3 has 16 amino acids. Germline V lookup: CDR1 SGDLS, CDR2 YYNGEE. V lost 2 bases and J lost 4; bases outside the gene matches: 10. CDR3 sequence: CASSVGQGATIYGYTF. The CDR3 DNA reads TGTGCCAGCAGCGTGGGGCAGGGGGCAACTATCTATGGCTACACCTTC.

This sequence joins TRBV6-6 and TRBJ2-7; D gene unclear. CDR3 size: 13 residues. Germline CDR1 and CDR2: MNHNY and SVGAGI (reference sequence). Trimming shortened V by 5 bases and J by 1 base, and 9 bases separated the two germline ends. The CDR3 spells CASSPTESYEQYF. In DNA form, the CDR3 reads TGTGCCAGCAGTCCAACAGAGTCCTACGAGCAGTACTTC.

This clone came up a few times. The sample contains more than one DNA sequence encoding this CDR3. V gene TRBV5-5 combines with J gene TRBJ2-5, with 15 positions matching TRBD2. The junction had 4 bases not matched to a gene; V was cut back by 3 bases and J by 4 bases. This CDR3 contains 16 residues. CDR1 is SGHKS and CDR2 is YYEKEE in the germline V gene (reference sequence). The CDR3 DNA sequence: TGTGCCAGCAGCTGGGGACTAGCGGGAGGAGGAGAGACCCAGTACTTC. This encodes CASSWGLAGGGETQYF.

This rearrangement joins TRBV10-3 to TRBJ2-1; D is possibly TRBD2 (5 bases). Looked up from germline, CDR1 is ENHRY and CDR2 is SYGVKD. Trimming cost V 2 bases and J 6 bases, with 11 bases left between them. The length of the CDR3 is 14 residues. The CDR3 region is CAISEGAAANEQFF. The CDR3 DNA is TGTGCCATCAGTGAGGGAGCGGCAGCCAATGAGCAGTTCTTC.

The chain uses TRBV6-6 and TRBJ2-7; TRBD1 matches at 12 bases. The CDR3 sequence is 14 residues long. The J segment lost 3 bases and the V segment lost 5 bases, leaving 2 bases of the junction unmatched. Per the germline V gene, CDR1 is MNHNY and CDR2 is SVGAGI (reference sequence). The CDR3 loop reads CASSRDRGLYEQYF. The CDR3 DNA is TGTGCCAGCAGTCGGGACAGGGGGCTCTACGAGCAGTACTTC.

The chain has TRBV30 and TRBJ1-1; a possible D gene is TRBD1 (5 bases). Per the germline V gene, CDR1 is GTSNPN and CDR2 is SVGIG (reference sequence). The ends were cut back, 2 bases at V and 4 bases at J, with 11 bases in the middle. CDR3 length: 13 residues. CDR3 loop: CAWSTPGGTEAFF. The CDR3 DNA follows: TGTGCCTGGAGTACCCCCGGGGGCACTGAAGCTTTCTTT.

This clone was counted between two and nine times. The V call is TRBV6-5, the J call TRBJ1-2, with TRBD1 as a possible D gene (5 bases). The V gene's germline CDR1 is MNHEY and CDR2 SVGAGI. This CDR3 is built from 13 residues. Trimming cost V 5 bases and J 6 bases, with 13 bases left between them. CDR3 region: CASSIGRVDGYTF. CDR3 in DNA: TGTGCCAGCAGTATCGGCAGGGTAGATGGCTACACCTTC.

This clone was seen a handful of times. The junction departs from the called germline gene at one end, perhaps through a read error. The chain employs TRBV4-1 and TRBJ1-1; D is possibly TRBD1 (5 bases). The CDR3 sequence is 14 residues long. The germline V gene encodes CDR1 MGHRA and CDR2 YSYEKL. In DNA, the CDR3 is TGTGCCAGCAGCCACCCCGGGCAGGGCACTGAAGCTTTCTTT. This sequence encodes CASSHPGQGTEAFF.

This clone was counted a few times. CDR3 DNA: TGCGCCAGCAGCCCCCAAACGAGGGGGAATACGCAGTATTTT. It is translated as CASSPQTRGNTQYF. The chain recombines TRBV4-1 with TRBJ2-3; tentatively, D is TRBD1 (6 bases). There are 14 residues in the CDR3. Trimming left V 4 bases short and J 7 bases short, with 15 bases between. The germline V gene encodes CDR1 MGHRA and CDR2 YSYEKL.

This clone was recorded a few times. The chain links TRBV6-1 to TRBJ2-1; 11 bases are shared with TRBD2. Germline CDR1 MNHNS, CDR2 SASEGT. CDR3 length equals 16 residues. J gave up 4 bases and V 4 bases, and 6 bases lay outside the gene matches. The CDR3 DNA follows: TGTGCCAGCAGTGGCCGGACTAGCGGGTCTTACAATGAGCAGTTCTTC. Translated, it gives CASSGRTSGSYNEQFF.

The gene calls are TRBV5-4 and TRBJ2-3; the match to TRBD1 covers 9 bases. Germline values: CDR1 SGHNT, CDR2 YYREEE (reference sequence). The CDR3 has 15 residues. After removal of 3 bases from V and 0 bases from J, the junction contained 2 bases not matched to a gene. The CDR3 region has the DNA TGTGCCAGCAGCTACGGACAGGGGAGCACAGATACGCAGTATTTT. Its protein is CASSYGQGSTDTQYF. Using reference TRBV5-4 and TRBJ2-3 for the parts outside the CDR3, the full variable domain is ETGVTQSPTHLIKTRGQQVTLRCSSQSGHNTVSWYQQALGQGPQFIFQYYREEENGRGNFPPRFSGLQFPNYSSELNVNALELDDSALYLCASSYGQGSTDTQYFGPGTRLTVL.